The present T cell receptor beta chain was sequenced within a study of cytomegalovirus exposure and HLA in healthy donors (dated by TCRdb to 2015 to 2018). In the study overall: In an earlier analysis of approximately 500 of the donors, 276 Gb of sequence data and approximately 120 million unique TCR beta sequences from 180 million or so T cells were reported. An early release covering roughly 640 HLA-typed donors comprised 250 to 350 gigabases of sequencing data and around 85 million unique TCR sequences. Among the roughly 370 genotyped donors, around 81% belonged to the genetic ancestry cluster associated with self-reported Caucasian donors. The study was designed to test whether signatures of past pathogen exposure could be identified by cataloging public T cell receptors. The study used immunosequencing to profile the T cell repertoires of about 670 subjects and linked those repertoires to cytomegalovirus serostatus. A separate validation cohort of over a hundred different subjects was used in addition to the roughly 670-subject first cohort. High-throughput TCR immunosequencing, statistical association of individual TCRs with disease status, and machine learning were combined to predict cytomegalovirus infection status. A later analysis re-examined previously published TCR beta repertoires from around 670 donors and added high-resolution HLA genotyping to investigate patterns of TCR occurrence. In the later analysis, no new phenotypic data were used to find candidate immune exposures; instead, reliance was placed on TCR beta sequences and their occurrence across donors. In an earlier analysis of a few hundred of the donors, high-throughput TCR beta sequencing was used to judge whether each TCR beta V gene segment behaved as functional or pseudogenic. Alongside the repertoire data, information on donor age, sex, ethnicity and CMV serostatus was compiled. In a later genetic analysis, genome-wide SNP genotypes for about three fifths of the roughly 670 donors were used, and that subset was treated as a discovery cohort. Every discovery cohort repertoire had been produced on one sequencing platform. HLA typing covered class I and class II loci at four-digit resolution. The number of typed donors differed by locus: about 620-640 for A, B, C, DRB1 and DQB1; approximately 530 for DQA1; around 580 for DPA1; and around 470 for DPB1. Roughly five DR-DQ haplotypes were handled as single units for association and clustering, since linkage in the cohort was strong. On average, about 240,000 unique TCR beta nucleotide sequences were sequenced per donor among more than 350 genotyped donors of the cohort, with roughly 19% of those sequences being non-productive. What the study reported, not specific to this receptor: Cytomegalovirus status was reported to be diagnosed by the classifier with high specificity and sensitivity in both the original and validation cohorts. Most CMV-associated TCR beta chains appeared to be HLA-restricted in a later analysis, and the HLA associations seemed to be driven largely by CMV exposure. The earlier analysis of 587 of the donors excluded approximately 17 rarely observed V segments, including chromosome 9 orphons, because counts were too low. Some IMGT-functional V segments, including TRBV6-2 and TRBV6-3, could not be told apart with the 87-base-pair reads, so those segments were excluded. According to the authors, the approach could potentially be generalized to other disease states and immunological phenotypes. According to a later analysis, TCR association rates differed among HLA loci, with DRB1 alleles showing the most associated TCRs and HLA-C alleles showing the fewest. A later analysis found that HLA-associated TCR beta chains were more clonally expanded and had lower generation probabilities than equally common non-associated chains. Most TCR sequences were observed very rarely across donors, whereas some public TCRs were present in many individuals. Because HLA typing was missing for some donors at each locus, association tests included only the typed subset. In this cohort, only TCR beta chains were sequenced, and detectable features were limited by the absence of alpha or paired-chain data. Correlated functional status among segregating V segments might be attributable to linkage disequilibrium, but an unknown experimental factor could not be ruled out. A further reported finding was that TCR beta sequences accurately predicted the HLA-A and HLA-B alleles for most subjects in the first cohort. The sequencing pipeline was judged likely to have produced a cluster of highly shared sequence variants as a technical artifact. Compared with the approximately 670-donor mean, donors in an Asian-associated ancestry cluster had fewer N-insertions in productive TCRs, according to a later genetic analysis. A total of 164 TCR beta chains were listed by the study as associated with cytomegalovirus. A later analysis associated approximately 17,000 TCR beta sequences with specific HLA alleles at a false discovery rate of 0.05. In a later genetic analysis, a missense DCLRE1C variant was associated with V-gene and J-gene trimming of TCR beta chains, and the association was replicated in an independent cohort. An earlier analysis of some 560 of the donors showed that most TCR beta V segments appeared in productive rearrangements either about 87% or about 30% of the time, which broadly matched IMGT annotations. When HLA alleles, especially DR and DQ, strongly co-occurred, TCR associations were difficult to assign to individual alleles. Several of the top co-occurrence clusters appeared to be linked to parvovirus B19, influenza, CMV and Epstein-Barr virus, according to a later analysis. In vitro tests confirmed that a few of the cytomegalovirus-associated TCR beta chains recognize cytomegalovirus antigens. Immune exposure information for the cohort was limited to CMV serostatus. The presence/absence analyses assumed that sequencing depth was roughly uniform across donors, and that assumption may not be true.

The cohort comprised 710 or so healthy bone marrow donors. At the time of sampling, all cohort members were nominally healthy, though unrecorded immune exposures were likely present. The donor tested CMV seropositive, placing the donor among the approximately 290 seropositive members of the cohort. Each donor provided a peripheral blood sample, and peripheral blood mononuclear cells were used for TCR beta sequencing. The Qiagen DNeasy Blood Extraction Kit was used to extract genomic DNA from the blood cell samples. Trimming leaves V shorter by 2 bases and J shorter by 2 bases, with the junction holding 4 bases beyond the gene matches. Its CDR3 holds 16 amino acids, cysteine through phenylalanine. Only the CDR3 DNA is retained, 48 bases long and in frame from the first base. Per the germline V gene, SGHVS is the CDR1 and FNYEAQ is the CDR2. The library was prepared using the immunoSEQ multiplex PCR assay. The multiplex PCR relied on a mix of 60 forward primers for TCR Vbeta segments and 13 reverse primers for TCR Jbeta segments. The CDR3 region of rearranged TCR beta genes was amplified from genomic DNA by a multiplex PCR assay. The amplified TCR beta libraries were sequenced on the Illumina HiSeq System as 87-base-pair reads. The original pipeline was this. A later analysis tallied 80 million to 95 million unique TCR beta chains across the 666 repertoires, and about 12 million of those chains were shared by two or more donors. To remove PCR and sequencing errors, raw reads were error-corrected and collapsed into unique sequences using a nearest-neighbor algorithm that merged closely related sequences. V, D and J gene segments were assigned by aligning CDR3 sequences to IMGT reference sequences. For a sequence to be retained, at least a six-nucleotide match to both a V gene segment and a J gene segment was required. Rearrangements were classified as productive when the CDR3 lacked stop codons and remained in frame with V and J, and all other rearrangements were classified as non-productive. CDR3 was defined by IMGT convention, running from the second conserved V-encoded cysteine to the conserved J-encoded phenylalanine. The earlier analysis of some 580 of the donors excluded any sequence lacking an unambiguous match to a single V gene segment. In an earlier analysis of around 600 of the donors, V segments were called functional above 56.7% productive rearrangements and were called segregating when the between-donor standard deviation exceeded 5%. A statistical classification framework was built to diagnose cytomegalovirus status from the catalog of TCR beta chain sequences. In a later analysis, TCR nucleotide sequences were compared against IMGT/GENE-DB human TR gene sequences so that V and J genes could be assigned. In a later analysis, CDR3 sequences and most-parsimonious VDJ recombination scenarios were assigned using the TCRdist pipeline. A later analysis defined each TCR beta chain by its CDR3 amino acid sequence plus V-gene family, and excluded reads lacking a unique V-gene family. As a way to deal with suspected cross-contamination and a sequencing artifact, a later analysis dropped over 550 nucleotide sequences that were highly shared and had low generation probability. A later analysis calculated a clonal expansion index for each public chain from normalized within-repertoire ranks of inferred template counts. A later analysis computed generation probabilities with a VDJ recombination model fitted to out-of-frame rearrangements, and checked the results against IGoR. In a later analysis, TCR-TCR, TCR-HLA and TCR-CMV co-occurrence was scored with hypergeometric tests, and a repertoire-size bias correction was applied to TCR pairs. False discovery rates were estimated in a later analysis by permuting HLA or CMV assignments 20 times. A later analysis grouped co-occurring TCRs with DBSCAN, adding TCRdist sequence similarity when clustering within HLA-allele-positive subsets. Repertoires with fewer than 30,000 or more than 120,000 public chains were left out of co-occurrence clustering, as were five repertoires with anomalous nucleotide sharing. What TCRdb holds here is the immuneACCESS table cut down to in-frame rearrangements. Part of the clones is not present; checked against another copy, under half of the missing clones reflect an unresolved V gene, and the others are unexplained. From that table come the V and J calls and clone size; the DNA was used to work out D and trimming. The sample table shows around 90,000 clones, and less than 65% are seen once. The ten top clones hold over 5% of the sample.

This clone was seen just once. It lacks a known antigen. Base qualities are not recorded, but no much larger clone differs from it by a single base. The specimen was PBMCs. The chain is encoded by TRBV7-6 joined to TRBJ2-3, and 10 junctional nucleotides match TRBD2. This receptor was obtained from a woman between 25 and 40 years old in good health and CMV-seropositive. Read as DNA, the sequence is TGTGCCAGCAGCTTACTTAGCGGGGGGTACACAGATACGCAGTATTTT. This gives the protein CASSLLSGGYTDTQYF.